Below are 29 T cell receptor beta chains sequenced from a single sample in a study of tumor-infiltrating lymphocytes in oesophageal squamous cell carcinoma. TCRdb re-called the PCR reads with MiXCR, one entry per CDR3 protein. The sample yields over 14,000 distinct CDR3 sequences, 46% seen once. The sequenced sample consisted of blood. All receptors come from a male donor with esophageal squamous cell carcinoma.

With regard to this clonotype: Since the CDR3 does not end with the conserved phenylalanine or tryptophan, this likely comes from a read error. It is unclear where the CDR3 begins or ends on the DNA, so no DNA is shown, and the CDR3 is as TCRdb lists it. J is TRBJ2-6 and V is TRBV24-1; TRBD1, the table's D call, lacks a check against the DNA. From its first to its last residue, the CDR3 has 17 amino acids. CDR1 KGHDR and CDR2 SFDVKD come from the germline V gene. The CDR3 loop is CATSDQTGSYNEQFFGA.

In its sample, this clonotype is medium-sized (0.01 to 0.1%). V usage is TRBV7-3 and J usage is TRBJ2-1; 8 bases agree with TRBD2. V lost 5 bases, J lost 5 bases, and 5 bases stayed unmatched. The length of the CDR3 is 14 residues. Looked up from germline, CDR1 is SGHTA and CDR2 is FQGTGA. In DNA, the CDR3 is TGTGCCAGCAGCGCACCCGGGAGGGACAATGAGCAGTTCTTC. It codes for CASSAPGRDNEQFF.

CDR3 residues: CASSPGHLNTEAFF. The CDR3, as DNA: TGTGCCAGCAGTCCAGGACACCTGAACACTGAAGCTTTCTTT. This chain connects TRBV7-8 to TRBJ1-1; possible D gene TRBD1, 5 bases. CDR1 is SGHVS, CDR2 FQNEAQ, per germline. CDR3 length: 14 residues. The V gene lost 6 bases and the J gene lost 0 bases, with 11 bases spanning the gap.

Many counts were recorded for this clonotype. A much larger clonotype is one base distant, so this may be a read error. The genes are TRBV12-3 or TRBV12-4 and TRBJ2-1; 12 bases are a match to TRBD2. The closer fit of TRBJ2-7 to the DNA end suggests the J call may be wrong. This CDR3 is built from 17 residues. In DNA, the CDR3 is TGTGCCAGCAGTTTGGGGCTAGCGGGAGGGTCCTACAATGAGCAGTACTTC. Its translation is CASSLGLAGGSYNEQYF.

The chain combines TRBV12-3 or TRBV12-4 with TRBJ2-6; 8 positions match TRBD1. The CDR3 has 15 amino acids. With 5 bases clipped from V and 4 bases from J, the junction kept 4 bases outside the gene matches. CDR3: CASSPQGAGANVLTF. The CDR3 DNA sequence: TGTGCCAGCAGTCCCCAGGGGGCCGGGGCCAACGTCCTGACTTTC.

The chain recombines TRBV11-2 with TRBJ1-2; possibly TRBD1 for D (6 bases). CDR1 is SGHAT and CDR2 is FQNNGV in the germline V gene. Between the trimmed V and J ends, which lost 4 bases and 4 bases, there was a span of 16 bases. The CDR3 extends over 15 amino acids. This chain's CDR3 is CASSSQGGQVYGYTF. Written as DNA, the CDR3 is TGTGCCAGCAGCTCTCAAGGGGGGCAAGTCTATGGCTACACCTTC.

The chain couples TRBV7-2 to TRBJ2-5; D is uncertain. The CDR3 loop spans 13 amino acids. Germline CDR1 and CDR2: SGHTA and FQGNSA. V dropped 6 bases and J dropped 5 bases, with 13 bases sitting between them. In DNA form, the CDR3 reads TGTGCCAGCAGTAACGCCGCGGCGGAGACCCAGTACTTC. Protein product: CASSNAAAETQYF.

V gene TRBV19 combines with J gene TRBJ2-1; 12 bases line up with TRBD2. The J call is uncertain, as TRBJ2-7 better fits the DNA end. Germline-derived CDR1 and CDR2 are LNHDA and SQIVND (reference sequence). This CDR3 has 15 residues. In DNA form, the CDR3 reads TGTGCCAGTAGTCGGACTAGCGGGACTGCCTACGAGCAGTACTTC. Its translation is CASSRTSGTAYEQYF.

The V and J genes are TRBV24-1 and TRBJ2-3; D uncertain. The CDR3 extends over 13 amino acids. Germline-derived CDR1 and CDR2 are KGHDR and SFDVKD. The V end lost 5 bases, the J end lost 2 bases, and 7 bases lay between the germline ends. The CDR3 here is CATSGDTTDTQYF. The DNA for the CDR3 is TGTGCCACCAGTGGGGATACCACAGATACGCAGTATTTT.

The CDR3 sequence is CASSLTSGSGDEQFF. CDR3 DNA sequence: TGTGCCAGCAGCTTGACTAGCGGGAGTGGCGATGAGCAGTTCTTC. The V call is TRBV7-4, the J call TRBJ2-3, with TRBD2 matching 12 bases. The DNA matches TRBJ2-1 better at its end, which makes the J call doubtful. CDR1 SGHVT and CDR2 SQSDAQ come from the germline V gene. This CDR3 is built from 15 residues.

The rearrangement uses TRBV27 and TRBJ1-5; D is possibly TRBD1 (6 bases). Per germline, CDR1 MNHEY and CDR2 SMNVEV (reference sequence). Trimming shortened V by 5 bases and J by 5 bases, and 16 bases separated the two germline ends. This CDR3 is 15 amino acids long. CDR3: CASSTAGVGYQPQHF. The DNA of the CDR3 is TGTGCCAGCAGTACTGCAGGGGTGGGGTATCAGCCCCAGCATTTT.

The chain links TRBV28 to TRBJ2-1, with 10 bases matching TRBD2. Judging by the DNA end, TRBJ2-7 fits better; the J call may be wrong. The CDR3 spans 18 residues. Looked up from germline, CDR1 is MDHEN and CDR2 is SYDVKM. The CDR3 bases are TGTGCCAGCAGTTTCCCGCGGCCTAGCGGGAGTTCATACAATGAGCAGTACTTC. The encoded protein is CASSFPRPSGSSYNEQYF.

The CDR3 protein is CASSLASDRGRGEQFF. Here the CDR3 DNA reads TGTGCCAGCAGCTTAGCCTCGGACAGGGGGCGGGGTGAGCAGTTCTTC. J is TRBJ2-1 and V is TRBV7-2; 11 bases are a match to TRBD1. This CDR3 has 16 amino acids. V gave up 0 bases and J gave up 9 bases; unmatched junction bases: 7. Germline CDR1 is SGHTA and CDR2 is FQGNSA.

The chain employs TRBV7-2 and TRBJ2-7; D is possibly TRBD1 or TRBD2 (6 bases each). V lost 4 bases and J 5 bases, leaving 24 bases between the germline ends. The germline gives CDR1 SGHTA, CDR2 FQGNSA. The CDR3 consists of 17 residues. CDR3 DNA: TGTGCCAGCAGCTCCCACGAGGGGGGCGGGATGCGGCACGAGCAGTACTTC. It yields the protein CASSSHEGGGMRHEQYF.

This clonotype is labeled medium-sized. The chain employs TRBV7-3 and TRBJ2-2; either TRBD1 or TRBD2 may supply D (5 bases each). The CDR3 totals 13 residues. CDR1 is SGHTA, CDR2 FQGTGA, per germline. V lost 8 bases, J lost 4 bases, and 11 bases lay in between. The CDR3 nucleotides read TGTGCCAGCCGGGACCGCACCACCGGGGAGCTGTTTTTT. Its translation: CASRDRTTGELFF.

This clonotype was seen a few times. The chain couples TRBV28 to TRBJ1-2; possibly TRBD1 for D (5 bases). Germline V gives CDR1 MDHEN, CDR2 SYDVKM. CDR3 length equals 11 residues. V lost 11 bases and J 2 bases, leaving 9 bases between the germline ends. CDR3 in amino acids: CAGRTNYGYTF. The CDR3 DNA reads as TGTGCCGGAAGGACAAACTATGGCTACACCTTC.

Turning to this clonotype: This CDR3 is missing its conserved last phenylalanine or tryptophan, likely due to a read error. The limits of the CDR3 on the DNA are not certain, so only TCRdb's listed CDR3 is given. The CDR3 sequence: CASSFYDRDGVYGYTFGS. The gene calls are TRBV28 and TRBJ2-1; TRBD1, the D gene given by the table, was not confirmed from the DNA. The CDR3 has 18 residues if both end residues are counted. Germline CDR1 MDHEN, CDR2 SYDVKM.

This clonotype is a singleton in its sample. The chain couples TRBV7-2 to TRBJ2-3, with D hard to call. The germline gives CDR1 SGHTA, CDR2 FQGNSA. Trimming took off 1 base at V and 0 bases at J, with 8 bases between the two ends. This CDR3 contains 15 residues. The CDR3 sequence: CASSLEAVSTDTQYF. CDR3 DNA: TGTGCCAGCAGCTTAGAGGCTGTGAGCACAGATACGCAGTATTTT.

The chain uses TRBV11-3 and TRBJ2-2, with D tentatively TRBD2 (5 bases). This CDR3 comprises 14 residues. CDR1 and CDR2 (germline): SGHNT, YENEEA. V lost 5 bases and J lost 8, with 15 bases in between. The CDR3 spells CASSKRATSGELFF. The CDR3 DNA is TGTGCCAGCAGCAAGAGGGCCACCTCGGGGGAGCTGTTTTTT.

CDR3 nucleotides: TGTGCCAGCAGGATGGGACAGGGTCTCCGGGAGACCCAGTACTTC. The encoded protein is CASRMGQGLRETQYF. The V gene is TRBV6-6, the J gene TRBJ2-5, with 9 bases identical to TRBD1. The CDR3 totals 15 residues. Germline values: CDR1 MNHNY, CDR2 SVGAGI (reference sequence). V was clipped by 6 bases and J by 5 bases; unmatched bases: 10.

The chain is built from TRBV19 and TRBJ2-1; D may be TRBD1 (5 bases). CDR1 and CDR2 from the germline V gene are LNHDA and SQIVND (reference sequence). The CDR3 has 15 amino acids. V lost 2 bases, J lost 6 bases, and 14 bases lay in between. CDR3 nucleotide sequence: TGTGCCAGTAGTATACGTCTAGGGGCGGCCAATGAGCAGTTCTTC. Translation: CASSIRLGAANEQFF.

The rearrangement joins TRBV7-2 to TRBJ2-1; D gene ambiguous. The J call is doubtful: the DNA matches TRBJ2-5 better. This CDR3 has 13 amino acids. Germline values: CDR1 SGHTA, CDR2 FQGNSA. CDR3 coding DNA: TGTGCCAGCAGCTTCGCGGTACAAGAGACCCAGTACTTC. This sequence encodes CASSFAVQETQYF.

This sequence joins TRBV7-2 and TRBJ1-5; no firm D call. The V gene lost 2 bases and the J gene lost 3 bases, with 8 bases spanning the gap. CDR3 length equals 14 residues. Germline V gene lookup returns CDR1 SGHTA and CDR2 FQGNSA. The CDR3 here is CASSLNGFNQPQHF. The DNA of the CDR3 is TGTGCCAGCAGCTTAAACGGATTCAATCAGCCCCAGCATTTT.

In this sample, this clonotype turned up a few times. The rearrangement uses TRBV7-2 and TRBJ2-3, with TRBD2 identical over 7 bases. Trimming removed 6 bases from V and 6 bases from J; junction bases left unmatched: 12. Per the germline V gene, CDR1 is SGHTA and CDR2 is FQGNSA. This CDR3 contains 15 residues. CDR3 DNA sequence: TGTGCCAGCAGGCCAGCGGGGCTCCGGGGTGATACGCAGTATTTT. Protein product: CASRPAGLRGDTQYF.

This sequence joins TRBV7-6 and TRBJ1-6; TRBD1 aligns across 11 bases. V shed 4 bases and J 9 bases; nucleotides not matched to a gene: 2. This CDR3 has 14 residues. The germline CDR1 and CDR2 sequences are SGHVS and FNYEAQ. The CDR3 loop reads CASSWTGGLSPLHF. The CDR3 DNA sequence: TGTGCCAGCAGCTGGACAGGGGGCCTTTCACCCCTCCACTTT.

In this sample, this clonotype turned up a few times. The rearrangement links TRBV5-1 to TRBJ2-1; 7 bases match TRBD1. The V segment lost 4 bases and the J segment 2 bases; nucleotides outside the gene matches: 3. The germline V gene encodes CDR1 SGHRS and CDR2 YFSETQ. This CDR3 comprises 14 residues. CDR3 in DNA: TGCGCCAGCAGCCCAGGGACAGCCTACAATGAGCAGTTCTTC. This gives the protein CASSPGTAYNEQFF. Combining the CDR3 with reference TRBV5-1 and TRBJ2-1 gives the whole variable domain KAGVTQTPRYLIKTRGQQVTLSCSPISGHRSVSWYQQTPGQGLQFLFEYFSETQRNKGNFPGRFSGRQFSNSRSEMNVSTLELGDSALYLCASSPGTAYNEQFFGPGTRLTVL.

Many counts were recorded for this clonotype. The chain is built from TRBV11-2 and TRBJ2-5; D may match TRBD1 or TRBD2 (5 bases each). Germline V gives CDR1 SGHAT, CDR2 FQNNGV. There are 16 residues in the CDR3. V lost 5 bases, J lost 4 bases, and 20 bases lay in between. CDR3 bases: TGTGCCAGCAGCCCACACCGGGACCCAACGACAGAGACCCAGTACTTC. Its protein product is CASSPHRDPTTETQYF.

A few counts support this clonotype. Since no conserved phenylalanine or tryptophan closes the CDR3, a read error is the likely cause. It is unclear where the CDR3 begins or ends on the DNA, so no DNA is shown, and the CDR3 is as TCRdb lists it. J is TRBJ2-6 and V is TRBV7-3; the DNA was not used to check the table's D call, TRBD1. Germline CDR1 is SGHTA and CDR2 is FQGTGA. The CDR3 is 15 residues long, counting both termini. This CDR3 reads CASSLTGGETQYFGA.

By frequency in the sample, this clonotype is medium-sized. The V call is TRBV7-3, the J call TRBJ2-3; the D gene is possibly TRBD2 (6 bases). CDR3 length: 14 residues. Trimming pared 1 base from V and 8 bases from J, leaving 13 bases between. Germline V CDR1 and CDR2: SGHTA, FQGTGA. CDR3 loop: CASSLIAREGTQYF. The CDR3 DNA sequence: TGTGCCAGCAGCTTAATTGCGCGGGAAGGTACGCAGTATTTT. Combining the CDR3 with reference TRBV7-3 and TRBJ2-3 gives the whole variable domain GAGVSQTPSNKVTEKGKYVELRCDPISGHTALYWYRQSLGQGPEFLIYFQGTGAADDSGLPNDRFFAVRPEGSVSTLKIQRTERGDSAVYLCASSLIAREGTQYFGPGTRLTVL.